This T cell receptor (beta chain) stems from a study of post-analysis software for immune sequencing data. Study summary: The disease courses covered relapsing-remitting, secondary progressive and progressive-relapsing multiple sclerosis. Study-level findings and limits: The authors found that F measure strongly co-clustered same-batch samples. Compared against controls, patients with multiple sclerosis displayed significantly lower normalized Chao1 diversity. TRBV segments more frequent in patients than in controls numbered five and included TRBV5-6, TRBV5-1 and TRBV20-1.

Of note for this clonotype: Antigen unknown.

Germline assignment: CDR1 SGHVS and CDR2 FQNEAQ. This CDR3 has 16 amino acids. Incorporated into the TCR beta cDNA libraries were unique molecular identifiers, which served to reduce PCR and sequencing biases. TCRdb called the PCR reads again in MiXCR, with one record for every CDR3 protein. Of under 900,000 distinct CDR3 sequences in the sample, approximately 57% were seen once. Source material: blood. This chain joins TRBV7-8 and TRBJ2-7, with 8 bases fitting TRBD2. The assigned J gene may be wrong: the sequence end matches TRBJ2-1 better. This TCR derives from a girl between 5 and 17 years old with multiple sclerosis. The CDR3 spells CASSLAPGLVGGEQFF. For the CDR3, the DNA is TGTGCCAGCAGCTTAGCCCCGGGACTAGTGGGGGGTGAGCAGTTCTTC.